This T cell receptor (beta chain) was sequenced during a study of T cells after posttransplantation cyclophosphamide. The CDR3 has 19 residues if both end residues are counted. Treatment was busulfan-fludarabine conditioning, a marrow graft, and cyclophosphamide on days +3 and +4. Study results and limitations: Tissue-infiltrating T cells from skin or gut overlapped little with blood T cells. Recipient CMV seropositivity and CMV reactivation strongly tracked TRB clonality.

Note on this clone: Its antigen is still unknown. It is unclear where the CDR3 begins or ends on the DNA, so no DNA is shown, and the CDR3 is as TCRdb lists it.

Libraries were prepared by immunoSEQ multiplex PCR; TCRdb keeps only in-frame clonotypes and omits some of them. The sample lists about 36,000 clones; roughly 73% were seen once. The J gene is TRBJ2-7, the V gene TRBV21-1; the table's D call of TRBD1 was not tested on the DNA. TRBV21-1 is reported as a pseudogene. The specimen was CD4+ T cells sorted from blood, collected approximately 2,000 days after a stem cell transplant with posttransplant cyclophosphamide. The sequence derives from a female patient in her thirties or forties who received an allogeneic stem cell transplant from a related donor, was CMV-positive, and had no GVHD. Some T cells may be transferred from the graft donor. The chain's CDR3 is CASSKDLNFGPGVTYEQYF.